The 22 T cell receptor beta chains presented below share a single source sample, sequenced in a study of patients and donors after allogeneic stem cell transplantation. From the RT-PCR reads, TCRdb called clonotypes with MiXCR, one entry per CDR3 protein. The sample records 900,000 to 1,000,000 distinct CDR3 sequences, roughly 18% being singletons. Sequenced: blood, either unsorted or a sorted T cell fraction (not recorded which). These receptors all come from a human donor who was either an allogeneic HSCT recipient or a stem cell or donor lymphocyte infusion donor (not recorded which). It is not recorded whose cells these are; they may come from a transplant donor.

This clonotype has a handful of counts. The rearrangement joins TRBV20-1 to TRBJ2-3, with TRBD2 matching over 10 bases. This CDR3 spans 15 amino acids. In germline, CDR1 is DFQATT, CDR2 SNEGSKA (reference sequence). The ends lost 3 bases at V and 4 bases at J; junction bases unmatched: 7. The chain's CDR3 is CSASVLAGAPDTQYF. CDR3 bases: TGCAGTGCTAGTGTTCTAGCGGGGGCCCCAGATACGCAGTATTTT.

Only a few counts were recorded for this clonotype. The chain is built from TRBV12-3 or TRBV12-4 and TRBJ2-3; TRBD2 agrees at 7 bases. The V segment lost 3 bases and the J segment 4 bases; nucleotides outside the gene matches: 7. The CDR3 spans 15 residues. CDR3 coding DNA: TGTGCCAGCAGTTTTGGGAGGGAGTATGCAGATACGCAGTATTTT. Protein: CASSFGREYADTQYF.

This clonotype has more than one count but fewer than ten. The chain is built from TRBV7-2 and TRBJ2-3; 8 nucleotides match TRBD2. This CDR3 comprises 16 residues. The V gene end was trimmed by 5 bases and the J gene end by 2 bases; junction bases not matched to a gene: 9. Looked up from germline, CDR1 is SGHTA and CDR2 is FQGNSA. CDR3 DNA sequence: TGTGCCAGCAGCACCGGGGGGGGTAGGGTCACAGATACGCAGTATTTT. This translates into CASSTGGGRVTDTQYF.

This chain uses TRBV7-6 with TRBJ2-7; 10 nucleotides match TRBD2. From germline, CDR1 is SGHVS and CDR2 FNYEAQ. With 4 bases clipped from V and 1 base from J, the junction kept 7 bases outside the gene matches. CDR3 length: 16 amino acids. The CDR3 sequence is CASSSTGLADSYEQYF. In DNA form, the CDR3 reads TGTGCCAGCAGCTCAACAGGACTAGCGGATTCCTACGAGCAGTACTTC. The whole variable domain, remainder taken from reference TRBV7-6 and TRBJ2-7, is GAGVSQSPRYKVTKRGQDVALRCDPISGHVSLYWYRQALGQGPEFLTYFNYEAQQDKSGLPNDRFSAERPEGSISTLTIQRTEQRDSAMYRCASSSTGLADSYEQYFGPGTRLTVT.

This clonotype was picked up a small number of times. The chain employs TRBV29-1 and TRBJ1-2; 7 bases match TRBD1. Germline values: CDR1 SQVTM, CDR2 ANQGSEA. The length of the CDR3 is 12 residues. The trim removed 7 bases at V and 6 bases at J, leaving 8 bases unmatched. CDR3 protein: CSAPDRVHGYTF. The DNA of the CDR3 is TGCAGCGCCCCAGACAGGGTGCATGGCTACACCTTC.

This chain joins TRBV4-1 and TRBJ2-3, with TRBD2 matching over 12 bases. With V trimmed by 4 bases and J by 6 bases, 11 bases remained unmatched. The CDR3 contains 17 residues. CDR1 and CDR2 from the germline V gene are MGHRA and YSYEKL. In DNA, the CDR3 is TGCGCCAGCAGCCGGCCTAGCGGGGGGGCAAGAATGGATACGCAGTATTTT. It yields the protein CASSRPSGGARMDTQYF.

A few counts support this clonotype. The rearrangement links TRBV10-3 to TRBJ2-7; weak D call: TRBD1 (6 bases). Germline loops: CDR1 ENHRY, CDR2 SYGVKD. Trimming cost V 2 bases and J 5 bases, with 16 bases left between them. CDR3 length: 15 residues. The CDR3 DNA reads as TGTGCCATCAGTGAGCAAAGGGGGAATTGGGACGAGCAGTACTTC. Amino acid sequence: CAISEQRGNWDEQYF.

The chain is built from TRBV6-1 and TRBJ2-7, with D perhaps TRBD1 or TRBD2 (5 bases each). The CDR3 runs 15 residues. The ends were cut back, 5 bases at V and 2 bases at J, with 16 bases in the middle. Germline V lookup: CDR1 MNHNS, CDR2 SASEGT. CDR3 sequence (DNA): TGTGCCAGCAGTCACCAAAAGGGACGGCCCTACGAGCAGTACTTC. Encoded protein: CASSHQKGRPYEQYF.

This clonotype showed up just a few times. This rearrangement joins TRBV7-9 to TRBJ1-5, with 7 bases that match TRBD1. The CDR3 contains 16 residues. J gave up 4 bases and V 0 bases, and 6 bases lay outside the gene matches. CDR1 and CDR2 (germline): SEHNR, FQNEAQ (reference sequence). The CDR3 DNA follows: TGTGCCAGCAGCTTAGCGTCAGGCAGGGGGAATCAGCCCCAGCATTTT. Translation: CASSLASGRGNQPQHF. Drawing the rest from reference TRBV7-9 and TRBJ1-5, the complete variable domain is DTGVSQNPRHKITKRGQNVTFRCDPISEHNRLYWYRQTLGQGPEFLTYFQNEAQLEKSRLLSDRFSAERPKGSFSTLEIQRTEQGDSAMYLCASSLASGRGNQPQHFGDGTRLSIL.

This clonotype was recorded a few times. The chain carries TRBV6-1 and TRBJ2-7, with a tentative D call TRBD1 (5 bases). This CDR3 is built from 16 residues. Deletions cut 6 bases from V and 2 bases from J, with 20 bases between. The germline CDR1 and CDR2 sequences are MNHNS and SASEGT. CDR3 residues: CASRQIREDPPYEQYF. The CDR3 DNA sequence: TGTGCCAGCAGACAAATCAGGGAAGATCCCCCCTACGAGCAGTACTTC.

This clonotype was seen ten or more times. V and J are TRBV15 and TRBJ2-7, with D perhaps TRBD1 (7 bases). Looked up from germline, CDR1 is LNHNV and CDR2 is YYDKDF (reference sequence). The CDR3 totals 14 residues. Trimming took off 1 base at V and 7 bases at J, with 14 bases between the two ends. CDR3 in DNA: TGTGCCACCAGCAGAGGACAGGGACTTGGGGAGCAGTACTTC. Protein: CATSRGQGLGEQYF.

This clonotype was seen a few times. The chain uses TRBV12-3 or TRBV12-4 and TRBJ2-7; D gene ambiguous. The V and J ends lost 6 bases and 7 bases respectively, with 13 bases between them. This CDR3 region has 12 residues. DNA of the CDR3: TGTGCCAGCAGCCCCTATTTGGGGGAGCAGTACTTC. It is translated as CASSPYLGEQYF.

This clonotype was counted only a few times. CDR3 residues: CASSPRPHPSTDTQYF. DNA of the CDR3: TGCGCCAGCAGCCCTCGTCCCCACCCTAGCACAGATACGCAGTATTTT. The chain recombines TRBV4-3 with TRBJ2-3, with D unclear. This CDR3 has 16 amino acids. V lost 4 bases, J lost 0 bases, and 14 bases lay in between. Per the germline V gene, CDR1 is LGHNA and CDR2 is YSLEER.

The J gene is TRBJ2-7, the V gene TRBV6-5; a weak D match, TRBD1 (6 bases). V lost 2 bases and J lost 2, with 16 bases in between. CDR3 size: 16 residues. Germline V gene lookup returns CDR1 MNHEY and CDR2 SVGAGI. The CDR3 DNA follows: TGTGCCAGCAGTTACGGCGAGGGGCCAGGGGCCTACGAGCAGTACTTC. Its protein is CASSYGEGPGAYEQYF.

V gene TRBV3-1 combines with J gene TRBJ1-2, with a tentative D call TRBD1 (5 bases). The CDR3 has 12 amino acids. Germline loops: CDR1 LGHDT, CDR2 YNNKEL (reference sequence). The V and J ends lost 3 bases and 5 bases respectively, with 7 bases between them. CDR3 sequence: CASSQTVYGYTF. The CDR3 nucleotides are TGTGCCAGCAGCCAGACAGTTTATGGCTACACCTTC.

This chain uses TRBV2 with TRBJ1-1; 8 bases line up with TRBD1. Unmatched junction bases numbered 1, after V lost 3 bases and J lost 1 base. The CDR3 is 14 residues long. Germline V CDR1 and CDR2: SNHLY, FYNNEI. The CDR3 sequence: CASSDGTGNTEAFF. CDR3 sequence (DNA): TGTGCCAGCAGTGATGGGACAGGGAACACTGAAGCTTTCTTT.

In this sample, this clonotype turned up many times. V gene TRBV12-3 or TRBV12-4 combines with J gene TRBJ1-1; D unclear. V lost 1 base to trimming and J lost 1 base, with 7 bases between them. The CDR3 length is 14 residues. The CDR3 region has the DNA TGTGCCAGCAGTTTAGAGAGCGGGAACACTGAAGCTTTCTTT. Amino acid sequence: CASSLESGNTEAFF.

The gene calls are TRBV4-1 and TRBJ2-1; D is undetermined. Germline V CDR1 and CDR2: MGHRA, YSYEKL. The V end was cut by 1 base, the J end by 8 bases, with 24 bases between. This CDR3 is 18 amino acids long. This CDR3 reads CASSQVPPGSPLGDEQFF. The DNA for the CDR3 is TGCGCCAGCAGCCAAGTTCCACCAGGCAGTCCTCTAGGCGATGAGCAGTTCTTC.

The CDR3: CATSGTSGVSYEQYF. CDR3 sequence (DNA): TGTGCCACCAGCGGAACTTCAGGGGTGTCCTACGAGCAGTACTTC. This rearrangement joins TRBV15 to TRBJ2-7; D possibly corresponds to TRBD1 (6 bases). The CDR3 contains 15 residues. Per germline, CDR1 LNHNV and CDR2 YYDKDF (reference sequence). With 5 bases removed from V and 1 base from J, the gap between germline ends came to 15 bases.

V usage is TRBV9 and J usage is TRBJ2-1, with 10 bases fitting TRBD2. Germline V lookup: CDR1 SGDLS, CDR2 YYNGEE. V lost 3 bases, J lost 9 bases, and 15 bases stayed unmatched. There are 17 residues in the CDR3. As DNA, the CDR3 is TGTGCCAGCAGCGAGACCTCCCCAGCGGGGGGGTCGGCTGAGCAGTTCTTC. Translating it yields CASSETSPAGGSAEQFF.

This clonotype has ten or more counts. CDR3 in amino acids: CSARPGQGANTGELFF. Written as DNA, the CDR3 is TGCAGCGCCCGTCCAGGACAGGGGGCGAACACCGGGGAGCTGTTTTTT. The chain has TRBV29-1 and TRBJ2-2, with 10 bases matching TRBD1. The germline V gene has CDR1 SQVTM and CDR2 ANQGSEA. This CDR3 has 16 residues. After removal of 7 bases from V and 0 bases from J, the junction contained 8 bases not matched to a gene.

This clonotype appeared a few times. The chain uses TRBV7-6 and TRBJ1-2; D uncertain. The CDR3 runs to 13 residues. From germline, CDR1 is SGHVS and CDR2 FNYEAQ. The ends were cut back, 1 base at V and 8 bases at J, with 11 bases in the middle. In nucleotides, the CDR3 is TGTGCCAGCAGCTTAGAAGGTCTTGGCGGCTACACCTTC. It encodes CASSLEGLGGYTF.